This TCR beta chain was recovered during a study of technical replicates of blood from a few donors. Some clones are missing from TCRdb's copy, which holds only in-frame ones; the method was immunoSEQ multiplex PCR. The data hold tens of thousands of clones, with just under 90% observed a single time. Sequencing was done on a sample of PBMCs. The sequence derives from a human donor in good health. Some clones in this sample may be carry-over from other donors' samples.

The CDR3 coding sequence is TGTGCCAGCAGCGTAGGTAGCGGGGCGAACACCGGGGAGCTGTTTTTT. Protein sequence: CASSVGSGANTGELFF. The rearrangement links TRBV9 to TRBJ2-2; the match to TRBD2 covers 8 bases. CDR1 SGDLS and CDR2 YYNGEE come from the germline V gene. V lost 0 bases and J lost 0; bases outside the gene matches: 1. The CDR3 is made up of 16 amino acids.